The 20 T cell receptor beta chains in this list originate from one sample, sequenced in a study of T cells in Graves' hyperthyroidism and ophthalmopathy. The investigators amplified TCR beta CDR3 regions from RNA transcripts. The HTBI primer set served for first-round RT-PCR of the TCR CDR3. One entry per CDR3 protein, called by TCRdb with MiXCR from the multiplex PCR reads. The table has around 350,000 distinct CDR3 sequences, over 10% seen once; the top ten hold 9.2%. Source material: blood. These receptor sequences come from a woman aged 18-30 years with Graves' hyperthyroidism.

The chain recombines TRBV7-9 with TRBJ2-3, with 8 bases matching TRBD2. The CDR3 runs to 13 residues. Germline V gene lookup returns CDR1 SEHNR and CDR2 FQNEAQ (reference sequence). J was trimmed by 5 bases and V by 5 bases; bases with no gene match: 3. The CDR3 sequence is CASSRGGLDTQYF. CDR3 coding DNA: TGTGCCAGCAGCCGGGGGGGCCTAGATACGCAGTATTTT.

The chain links TRBV9 to TRBJ1-6, with D possibly TRBD1 on 5 matching bases. CDR3 size: 14 residues. Germline V gene lookup returns CDR1 SGDLS and CDR2 YYNGEE. Deletions cut 0 bases from V and 8 bases from J, with 9 bases between. The CDR3: CASSVEGTDSPLHF. CDR3 DNA sequence: TGTGCCAGCAGCGTAGAGGGGACCGATTCACCCCTCCACTTT.

This clonotype was seen many times. The J gene is TRBJ2-3, the V gene TRBV6-5, with 8 bases lining up with TRBD2. Germline V lookup: CDR1 MNHEY, CDR2 SVGAGI. Trimming cost V 0 bases and J 2 bases; bases outside gene matches: 7. This CDR3 comprises 17 residues. The CDR3 region is CASSYSTGGQYTDTQYF. The CDR3 nucleotides read TGTGCCAGCAGTTACTCGACGGGGGGGCAATACACAGATACGCAGTATTTT.

This clonotype was counted ten times or more. V is TRBV24-1 and J is TRBJ2-1, with 8 bases matching TRBD2. CDR1 is KGHDR and CDR2 is SFDVKD in the germline V gene. J lost 8 bases, V lost 1 base, and 6 bases had no gene match. This CDR3 region has 15 residues. CDR3 nucleotide sequence: TGTGCCACCAGTGATTTTAGCGGGAACCCCGATGAGCAGTTCTTC. Its protein product is CATSDFSGNPDEQFF.

This clonotype was counted at least ten times. The J gene is TRBJ2-1, the V gene TRBV28; TRBD1 matches 8 bases. The CDR3 covers 15 residues. The germline V gene encodes CDR1 MDHEN and CDR2 SYDVKM. V dropped 1 base and J dropped 7; count of bases not matched to a gene: 6. The CDR3 DNA follows: TGTGCCAGCAGTTTATCCCAGGGGGCATGGAATGAGCAGTTCTTC. This sequence encodes CASSLSQGAWNEQFF.

The table lists this clonotype with many counts. The chain couples TRBV7-8 to TRBJ2-2; 10 bases are a match to TRBD1. The CDR3 loop spans 16 amino acids. V dropped 4 bases and J dropped 5; count of bases not matched to a gene: 7. CDR1 and CDR2 (germline): SGHVS, FQNEAQ. The CDR3 bases are TGTGCCAGCAGCTCACCGGGACAGGGGTTTACCGGGGAGCTGTTTTTT. Translating it yields CASSSPGQGFTGELFF.

About this clonotype: The junction differs from germline at one of its ends, possibly a read error. The chain carries TRBV7-2 and TRBJ2-2, with TRBD1 matching 8 bases. The length of the CDR3 is 17 residues. Per the germline V gene, CDR1 is SGHTA and CDR2 is FQGNSA. The CDR3 loop is CASSLGPQGANTGELVF. For the CDR3, the DNA is TGTGCCAGCAGCTTAGGCCCCCAGGGGGCTAACACCGGGGAGCTGGTTTTT.

The V call is TRBV28, the J call TRBJ2-7, with 14 bases matching TRBD2. The J segment lost 3 bases and the V segment lost 2 bases, leaving 18 bases of the junction unmatched. This CDR3 is 21 amino acids long. CDR1 and CDR2 from the germline V gene are MDHEN and SYDVKM. The CDR3 coding sequence is TGTGCCAGCAGTTTAGAGCCACCGGGACAGGCGGGACTAGCGGGAGTCTACGAGCAGTACTTC. Translating gives CASSLEPPGQAGLAGVYEQYF.

There are many counts of this clonotype. This chain links TRBV4-1 with TRBJ1-4; D is undetermined. The CDR3 runs to 15 residues. Trimming cost V 1 base and J 7 bases, with 13 bases left between them. The V gene's germline CDR1 is MGHRA and CDR2 YSYEKL. CDR3 sequence (DNA): TGCGCCAGCAGCCAAGGGGATCTCGGAAGTGAAAAACTGTTTTTT. It specifies CASSQGDLGSEKLFF.

This clonotype has ten or more counts. The chain uses TRBV28 and TRBJ2-1; D may be TRBD1 (6 bases). CDR1 MDHEN and CDR2 SYDVKM come from the germline V gene. The CDR3 totals 16 residues. The V gene lost 8 bases and the J gene lost 7 bases, with 24 bases spanning the gap. CDR3 nucleotides: TGTGCCAGCCCTCCCCGACTTTTGGGGGCTTGGAATGAGCAGTTCTTC. Its protein is CASPPRLLGAWNEQFF. The full variable domain, with the rest looked up from reference TRBV28 and TRBJ2-1, is DVKVTQSSRYLVKRTGEKVFLECVQDMDHENMFWYRQDPGLGLRLIYFSYDVKMKEKGDIPEGYSVSREKKERFSLILESASTNQTSMYLCASPPRLLGAWNEQFFGPGTRLTVL.

This clonotype was seen a few times. The chain employs TRBV5-1 and TRBJ1-4, with a weak D call TRBD1 (6 bases). CDR3 length: 14 residues. The germline V gene has CDR1 SGHRS and CDR2 YFSETQ. Between the trimmed V and J ends, which lost 7 bases and 11 bases, there was a span of 21 bases. CDR3 in DNA: TGCGCCAGCCCAGGACAGCGCGTAATGAGTAAACTGTTTTTT. Translating gives CASPGQRVMSKLFF.

Only a few counts were recorded for this clonotype. The chain uses TRBV30 and TRBJ2-7; a possible D gene is TRBD1 (5 bases). The germline gives CDR1 GTSNPN, CDR2 SVGIG (reference sequence). Trimming pared 8 bases from V and 3 bases from J, leaving 14 bases between. The CDR3 sequence is 12 residues long. The CDR3 protein is CAPGLPHYEQYF. Here the CDR3 DNA reads TGTGCCCCAGGGCTCCCCCACTACGAGCAGTACTTC. The full variable domain, its missing parts supplied by reference TRBV30 and TRBJ2-7, is SQTIHQWPATLVQPVGSPLSLECTVEGTSNPNLYWYRQAAGRGLQLLFYSVGIGQISSEVPQNLSASRPQDRQFILSSKKLLLSDSGFYLCAPGLPHYEQYFGPGTRLTVT.

This clonotype was observed at least ten times. The chain combines TRBV5-1 with TRBJ2-7, with D possibly matching TRBD1 (6 bases). The CDR3 loop spans 14 amino acids. From germline, CDR1 is SGHRS and CDR2 YFSETQ. V gave up 4 bases and J gave up 2 bases, with 13 bases separating them. The CDR3: CASSPRDITYEQYF. The CDR3 bases are TGCGCCAGCAGCCCCCGGGACATAACCTACGAGCAGTACTTC.

The chain uses TRBV4-3 and TRBJ2-2, with D maybe TRBD2 (6 bases). The CDR3 consists of 17 residues. Germline values: CDR1 LGHNA, CDR2 YSLEER. The V end was cut by 1 base, the J end by 4 bases, with 16 bases between. The CDR3 is CASSQGRAGLTTGELFF. The CDR3 DNA sequence: TGCGCCAGCAGCCAAGGGAGGGCGGGGCTAACCACCGGGGAGCTGTTTTTT.

This chain connects TRBV19 to TRBJ2-7; either TRBD1 or TRBD2 may fit D (5 bases each). Looked up from germline, CDR1 is LNHDA and CDR2 is SQIVND (reference sequence). This CDR3 contains 13 residues. V was clipped by 3 bases and J by 6 bases, with 12 bases between them. Written as DNA, the CDR3 is TGTGCCAGTAGTATGGGACCCGGCGGCGAGCAGTACTTC. It translates to CASSMGPGGEQYF.

This clonotype was found many times. V and J are TRBV20-1 and TRBJ2-7; no reliable D call. This CDR3 is built from 14 residues. The V end was cut by 6 bases, the J end by 0 bases, with 15 bases between. Germline V gene sequence: CDR1 DFQATT, CDR2 SNEGSKA (reference sequence). In DNA form, the CDR3 reads TGCAGTGCAACGCCAAGCGAGAGCTCCTACGAGCAGTACTTC. This encodes CSATPSESSYEQYF.

This clonotype was picked up many times. V gene TRBV20-1 combines with J gene TRBJ2-1; possible D gene TRBD2, 6 bases. The CDR3 length is 14 residues. Germline CDR1 reads DFQATT; CDR2 reads SNEGSKA (reference sequence). V was clipped by 3 bases and J by 6 bases, with 15 bases between them. The CDR3 region is CSARDWGGSNEQFF. CDR3 DNA: TGCAGTGCTAGGGACTGGGGAGGAAGCAATGAGCAGTTCTTC.

V and J are TRBV20-1 and TRBJ2-2; D is tentatively TRBD1 or TRBD2 (6 bases each). V gave up 1 base and J gave up 4 bases, with 16 bases separating them. The CDR3 sequence is 16 residues long. Germline V gene lookup returns CDR1 DFQATT and CDR2 SNEGSKA (reference sequence). The CDR3 here is CSARGGRGGSTGELFF. The CDR3 nucleotides are TGCAGTGCTAGAGGAGGACGAGGGGGGAGCACCGGGGAGCTGTTTTTT.

As regards this clonotype: A much larger clone differs from this one at a single base, so this may be a read error. The rearrangement uses TRBV3-1 and TRBJ2-1; D possibly corresponds to TRBD2 (6 bases). This CDR3 contains 16 residues. Per the germline V gene, CDR1 is LGHDT and CDR2 is YNNKEL (reference sequence). Trimming removed 4 bases from V and 7 bases from J, with 20 bases in between. In nucleotides, the CDR3 is TGTGCCAGCAGCCGACAGTGGGGGGTGAACCCGAATGAGCAGTTCTTC. It translates to CASSRQWGVNPNEQFF.

For this clonotype: This may be a read error, as it is one base from a much larger clone. J is TRBJ1-3 and V is TRBV13; D unresolved. The CDR3 runs 13 residues. In germline, CDR1 is PRHDT, CDR2 FYEKMQ (reference sequence). The CDR3 reads CASKGPSGSTIYF. Written as DNA, the CDR3 is TGTGCCAGCAAAGGGCCCTCTGGAAGCACCATATATTTT.